One sample yielded the 24 T cell receptor beta chains listed below, sequenced in a study of blood T cells in healthy people across ages. A second PCR, run for about 7 to 11 cycles, used a sample-barcoded 5' primer plus a J-beta primer mix. TCRdb reprocessed the 5' RACE reads via MiXCR and lists one record per CDR3 protein. Here the sample spans approximately 690,000 distinct CDR3 sequences, around three fifths being singletons. Material for sequencing was blood. The receptors originated from a man in his fifties or sixties in good health.

The chain recombines TRBV7-2 with TRBJ1-2, with 8 bases aligning to TRBD1. The CDR3 sequence is 13 residues long. V was clipped by 4 bases and J by 8 bases; unmatched bases: 6. CDR1 and CDR2 from the germline V gene are SGHTA and FQGNSA. The CDR3 coding sequence is TGTGCCAGCAGCTCTCCAGGGGGCGCAGGCTACACCTTC. This gives the protein CASSSPGGAGYTF.

The chain employs TRBV6-1 and TRBJ1-6; 8 positions agree with TRBD1. From germline, CDR1 is MNHNS and CDR2 SASEGT. CDR3 size: 18 residues. The ends lost 3 bases at V and 3 bases at J; junction bases unmatched: 10. DNA for the CDR3: TGTGCCAGCAGTGATGGACAGGGAGGTGCTGTCTATAATTCACCCCTCCACTTT. Its translation: CASSDGQGGAVYNSPLHF.

J is TRBJ1-2 and V is TRBV7-9; TRBD1 is a possible D gene (6 bases). Germline V gives CDR1 SEHNR, CDR2 FQNEAQ (reference sequence). This CDR3 is 14 amino acids long. V gave up 0 bases and J gave up 10 bases, with 15 bases separating them. The CDR3 sequence is CASSLAILQGNYTF. For the CDR3, the DNA is TGTGCCAGCAGCTTAGCGATCCTACAGGGTAACTACACCTTC.

This clonotype was recorded a few times. The chain links TRBV10-3 to TRBJ1-2; D unclear. The CDR3 sequence is 13 residues long. Per germline, CDR1 ENHRY and CDR2 SYGVKD. Trimming pared 0 bases from V and 8 bases from J, leaving 10 bases between. The CDR3 DNA is TGTGCCATCAGTGAGTCCCCAGGTTCAGGCTACACCTTC. Translating gives CAISESPGSGYTF.

This clonotype was recorded many times. This chain uses TRBV7-6 with TRBJ2-7; D is possibly TRBD1 (5 bases). The V gene lost 5 bases and the J gene lost 4 bases, with 15 bases spanning the gap. This CDR3 is 14 amino acids long. The germline gives CDR1 SGHVS, CDR2 FNYEAQ. The CDR3 DNA is TGTGCCAGCAGCGCAGGCACAGGATTTTACGAGCAGTACTTC. Translating gives CASSAGTGFYEQYF. Supplemented by reference TRBV7-6 and TRBJ2-7, the full variable domain reads GAGVSQSPRYKVTKRGQDVALRCDPISGHVSLYWYRQALGQGPEFLTYFNYEAQQDKSGLPNDRFSAERPEGSISTLTIQRTEQRDSAMYRCASSAGTGFYEQYFGPGTRLTVT.

This clonotype was counted only a few times. The chain recombines TRBV6-5 with TRBJ2-2; 10 bases are a match to TRBD1. CDR3 length: 15 residues. V shed 6 bases, J shed 3 bases, and the junction held 4 bases outside the gene matches. In germline, CDR1 is MNHEY, CDR2 SVGAGI. CDR3 DNA sequence: TGTGCCAGCAGGGGACAGGGGAAGGACACCGGGGAGCTGTTTTTT. It is translated as CASRGQGKDTGELFF.

V is TRBV5-1 and J is TRBJ2-5; 7 bases fit TRBD1. The end of the DNA fits TRBJ2-7 better, so the J call may be wrong. Germline lookup yields CDR1 SGHRS and CDR2 YFSETQ. This CDR3 is 14 amino acids long. The CDR3 DNA reads as TGCGCCAGCAGCTTGGGACGGACAGGAGGCGAGCAGTACTTC. It codes for CASSLGRTGGEQYF.

This chain connects TRBV5-6 to TRBJ2-3; no definite D call. V was clipped by 4 bases and J by 7 bases, with 10 bases between them. Germline V gene data show CDR1 as SGHDT and CDR2 as YYEEEE. The CDR3 consists of 12 residues. The chain's CDR3 is CASSLDRHTQYF. CDR3 in DNA: TGTGCCAGCAGCCTCGACCGACATACGCAGTATTTT.

The chain uses TRBV7-2 and TRBJ1-1; TRBD1 aligns across 7 bases. The V and J ends lost 5 bases and 5 bases, in that order; junction bases with no gene match: 5. This CDR3 has 13 amino acids. Germline V gene data show CDR1 as SGHTA and CDR2 as FQGNSA. CDR3 region: CASSPLTGTEAFF. The CDR3 DNA is TGTGCCAGCAGCCCCCTGACAGGGACTGAAGCTTTCTTT. Drawing the rest from reference TRBV7-2 and TRBJ1-1, the complete variable domain is GAGVSQSPSNKVTEKGKDVELRCDPISGHTALYWYRQSLGQGLEFLIYFQGNSAPDKSGLPSDRFSAERTGGSVSTLTIQRTQQEDSAVYLCASSPLTGTEAFFGQGTRLTVV.

This clonotype was recorded only once. The chain joins TRBV5-6 to TRBJ2-1, with D maybe TRBD2 (5 bases). This CDR3 region has 14 residues. V lost 3 bases to trimming and J lost 6 bases, with 13 bases between them. The V gene's germline CDR1 is SGHDT and CDR2 YYEEEE. CDR3: CASSSEGLGNEQFF. The CDR3 DNA is TGTGCCAGCAGCTCAGAGGGATTAGGCAATGAGCAGTTCTTC.

The J gene is TRBJ2-7, the V gene TRBV20-1; D not certain. The CDR3 is made up of 11 amino acids. Germline-derived CDR1 and CDR2 are DFQATT and SNEGSKA (reference sequence). The V end was cut by 6 bases, the J end by 5 bases, with 11 bases between. The CDR3, as DNA: TGCAGTGCCGTCAAGGGTGACGAGCAGTACTTC. Its translation: CSAVKGDEQYF.

The chain carries TRBV4-1 and TRBJ2-1, with D possibly being TRBD1 (5 bases). The germline CDR1 and CDR2 sequences are MGHRA and YSYEKL. V was shortened by 0 bases and J by 8 bases, with 11 bases between the two germline ends. CDR3 length: 14 amino acids. In DNA form, the CDR3 reads TGCGCCAGCAGCCAAGATCCAGGGTGGGATGAGCAGTTCTTC. Amino acids: CASSQDPGWDEQFF.

The chain couples TRBV20-1 to TRBJ2-2, with D possibly called TRBD1 or TRBD2 (5 bases each). CDR1 DFQATT and CDR2 SNEGSKA come from the germline V gene (reference sequence). The V end lost 5 bases, the J end lost 5 bases, and 36 bases lay between the germline ends. This CDR3 is built from 21 residues. In nucleotides, the CDR3 is TGCAGTGCTCCAAAGACGACCGGGGCTGAACATTGGTCACCTCGGACCGGGGAGCTGTTTTTT. Translation gives CSAPKTTGAEHWSPRTGELFF.

Only one count was recorded for this clonotype. The rearrangement uses TRBV7-9 and TRBJ2-3, with 14 bases fitting TRBD2. The V and J ends lost 4 bases and 8 bases, in that order; junction bases with no gene match: 11. The CDR3 is 17 residues long. Germline CDR1 is SEHNR and CDR2 is FQNEAQ (reference sequence). DNA for the CDR3: TGTGCCAGCAGCTCGTGGGGGCTAGGACTAGCGGGAGGTACGCAGTATTTT. Encoded protein: CASSSWGLGLAGGTQYF.

This chain links TRBV14 with TRBJ2-3, with D maybe TRBD1 (5 bases). CDR1 and CDR2 from the germline V gene are SGHDN and FVKESK. The CDR3 length is 17 residues. V lost 2 bases to trimming and J lost 4 bases, with 19 bases between them. CDR3 nucleotides: TGTGCCAGCAGCCAAACTCGAGACGGCGTCAGGGCAGATACGCAGTATTTT. Translating gives CASSQTRDGVRADTQYF.

CDR3: CATSDRTTDTQYF. The CDR3 DNA sequence: TGTGCCACCAGTGACCGGACAACAGATACGCAGTATTTT. The chain links TRBV24-1 to TRBJ2-3; TRBD1 is a possible D gene (5 bases). Germline values: CDR1 KGHDR, CDR2 SFDVKD. The V and J ends lost 4 bases and 3 bases respectively, with 7 bases between them. This CDR3 has 13 amino acids.

This clonotype was observed a few times. The rearrangement joins TRBV12-5 to TRBJ2-7, with 9 bases lining up with TRBD1. This CDR3 comprises 14 residues. CDR1 and CDR2 from the germline V gene are LGHNT and FRNRAP. Trimming removed 4 bases from V and 2 bases from J; junction bases left unmatched: 3. The CDR3 DNA is TGTGCTAGTGGTTCAGGGGACAGGGCCTACGAGCAGTACTTC. Amino acids: CASGSGDRAYEQYF. The whole variable domain, remainder taken from reference TRBV12-5 and TRBJ2-7, is DARVTQTPRHKVTEMGQEVTMRCQPILGHNTVFWYRQTMMQGLELLAYFRNRAPLDDSGMPKDRFSAEMPDATLATLKIQPSEPRDSAVYFCASGSGDRAYEQYFGPGTRLTVT.

The J gene is TRBJ2-7, the V gene TRBV4-1, with 7 bases fitting TRBD2. Looked up from germline, CDR1 is MGHRA and CDR2 is YSYEKL. The V gene end was trimmed by 2 bases and the J gene end by 2 bases; junction bases not matched to a gene: 9. This CDR3 has 16 residues. The CDR3 DNA reads TGCGCCAGCAGCCAACGAATGGGGGGGAAAGCCTACGAGCAGTACTTC. Its protein is CASSQRMGGKAYEQYF.

The chain combines TRBV5-6 with TRBJ1-2; 7 positions match TRBD1. CDR3 length: 16 residues. The V segment lost 0 bases and the J segment 4 bases; nucleotides outside the gene matches: 9. The germline gives CDR1 SGHDT, CDR2 YYEEEE. This chain's CDR3 is CASSLAGGQGGYGYTF. The CDR3 DNA reads as TGTGCCAGCAGCTTGGCCGGCGGGCAGGGGGGCTATGGCTACACCTTC.

The chain combines TRBV6-1 with TRBJ2-7, with 12 positions matching TRBD2. V lost 3 bases and J lost 3; bases outside the gene matches: 6. Per the germline V gene, CDR1 is MNHNS and CDR2 is SASEGT. This CDR3 has 16 residues. The CDR3 sequence: CASSEGGLAGFYEQYF. The CDR3 nucleotides are TGTGCCAGCAGTGAGGGGGGACTAGCGGGCTTCTACGAGCAGTACTTC.

This clonotype has a handful of counts. The V and J genes are TRBV5-1 and TRBJ2-7; 9 positions agree with TRBD1. J gave up 6 bases and V 7 bases, and 8 bases lay outside the gene matches. CDR1 is SGHRS and CDR2 is YFSETQ in the germline V gene. The CDR3 is made up of 13 amino acids. The CDR3 loop is CASGWGQGAEQYF. DNA for the CDR3: TGCGCCAGCGGTTGGGGACAGGGTGCCGAGCAGTACTTC.

The rearrangement links TRBV7-2 to TRBJ2-1; TRBD1 matches at 8 bases. Germline loops: CDR1 SGHTA, CDR2 FQGNSA. The CDR3 is 15 residues long. Trimming removed 0 bases from V and 9 bases from J; junction bases left unmatched: 7. The DNA for the CDR3 is TGTGCCAGCAGCTTAGCTCAGGGGGCAAGGAGTGAGCAGTTCTTC. Translation: CASSLAQGARSEQFF.

The table lists this clonotype with a few counts. The chain uses TRBV5-5 and TRBJ2-3; D could derive from TRBD1 or TRBD2 (5 bases each). The CDR3 runs 14 residues. Trimming took 3 bases from V and 2 from J, leaving 10 bases between them. Looked up from germline, CDR1 is SGHKS and CDR2 is YYEKEE (reference sequence). CDR3 nucleotides: TGTGCCAGCAGCTCGGGACCATACACAGATACGCAGTATTTT. Translated, it gives CASSSGPYTDTQYF.

The chain links TRBV5-1 to TRBJ2-5; tentative D call: TRBD2 (6 bases). CDR1 SGHRS and CDR2 YFSETQ come from the germline V gene. V gave up 0 bases and J gave up 3 bases, with 12 bases separating them. This CDR3 is 15 amino acids long. The CDR3 spells CASSLGGTAKETQYF. The CDR3 bases are TGCGCCAGCAGCTTGGGCGGGACGGCAAAAGAGACCCAGTACTTC.